What follows are 10 T cell receptor beta chains derived from one specimen sequenced in a study of OX40 agonist ivuxolimab in advanced cancers. The protocol was immunoSEQ multiplex PCR, while the TCRdb copy is restricted to in-frame clones and leaves out a portion. The table shows roughly 92,000 clones, with 84% occurring only once. Sequencing was performed on CD4+ or CD8+ T cells sorted from blood, taken in a trial of the OX40 agonist ivuxolimab. These receptors came from an adult with an advanced solid tumor such as melanoma, head and neck, liver or kidney cancer.

The V call is TRBV4-1, the J call TRBJ1-2; D not resolved. Deletions cut 0 bases from V and 4 bases from J, with 9 bases between. This CDR3 spans 14 amino acids. Per germline, CDR1 MGHRA and CDR2 YSYEKL. The CDR3 loop is CASSQEGWGYGYTF. The CDR3 coding sequence is TGCGCCAGCAGCCAAGAAGGTTGGGGCTATGGCTACACCTTC.

This chain joins TRBV6-4 and TRBJ1-2; D may be TRBD1 (5 bases). Trimming pared 0 bases from V and 8 bases from J, leaving 13 bases between. The V gene's germline CDR1 is MRHNA and CDR2 SNTAGT. The CDR3 length is 14 residues. For the CDR3, the DNA is TGTGCCAGCAGTGACTCAGGTCACAGGTCCGGCTACACCTTC. This gives the protein CASSDSGHRSGYTF.

The chain has TRBV7-2 and TRBJ1-3, with D tentatively TRBD1 (5 bases). The germline V and J ends were trimmed by 5 bases and 3 bases, with 14 bases remaining between them. Germline V gene sequence: CDR1 SGHTA, CDR2 FQGNSA. CDR3 length: 15 amino acids. DNA for the CDR3: TGTGCCAGCAGCGCCCGACAGACGGGTGGAAACACCATATATTTT. Translating gives CASSARQTGGNTIYF.

V gene TRBV9 combines with J gene TRBJ1-6; 10 bases align to TRBD1. The germline V gene encodes CDR1 SGDLS and CDR2 YYNGEE. V dropped 4 bases and J dropped 8; count of bases not matched to a gene: 6. The CDR3 consists of 15 residues. CDR3 sequence reads: CASSKSGTGDSPLHF. The CDR3 DNA reads as TGTGCCAGCAGCAAATCCGGGACAGGGGATTCACCCCTCCACTTT.

The V gene is TRBV11-2, the J gene TRBJ1-2; D is ambiguous. The germline CDR1 and CDR2 sequences are SGHAT and FQNNGV. V was shortened by 6 bases and J by 4 bases, with 18 bases between the two germline ends. This CDR3 is 15 amino acids long. The CDR3 here is CASRGLRGRTYGYTF. The CDR3 bases are TGTGCCAGCAGGGGCCTACGTGGCAGAACCTATGGCTACACCTTC.

The V call is TRBV19, the J call TRBJ1-5, with D maybe TRBD1 (6 bases). Trimming cost V 4 bases and J 7 bases, with 8 bases left between them. This CDR3 is built from 12 residues. Germline assignment: CDR1 LNHDA and CDR2 SQIVND (reference sequence). CDR3 loop: CASSTTGQPQHF. As DNA, the CDR3 is TGTGCCAGTAGTACGACAGGCCAGCCCCAGCATTTT.

This clone appeared once. This CDR3 reads CASSLGTSVNYGYTF. CDR3 in DNA: TGTGCCAGCAGCTTGGGGACATCGGTTAACTATGGCTACACCTTC. The gene calls are TRBV5-5 and TRBJ1-2, with a tentative D call TRBD1 (5 bases). Trimming took off 0 bases at V and 1 base at J, with 10 bases between the two ends. The germline V gene has CDR1 SGHKS and CDR2 YYEKEE (reference sequence). CDR3 size: 15 residues.

This clone has more than one count but fewer than ten. The J gene is TRBJ2-1, the V gene TRBV2; 8 bases are shared with TRBD2. CDR1 SNHLY and CDR2 FYNNEI come from the germline V gene. The V and J ends lost 5 bases and 2 bases, in that order; junction bases with no gene match: 5. The CDR3 loop spans 15 amino acids. The CDR3 sequence is CASSSELAAYNEQFF. In nucleotides, the CDR3 is TGTGCCAGCAGTTCGGAACTAGCGGCCTACAATGAGCAGTTCTTC.

This rearrangement joins TRBV7-9 to TRBJ2-2; D uncertain. Trimming removed 3 bases from V and 6 bases from J, with 11 bases in between. The CDR3 loop spans 14 amino acids. Looked up from germline, CDR1 is SEHNR and CDR2 is FQNEAQ (reference sequence). The DNA of the CDR3 is TGTGCCAGCAGCTTCTCTACCTTGGCCGGGGAGCTGTTTTTT. Translation gives CASSFSTLAGELFF.

This clone was observed a few times. The V and J genes are TRBV29-1 and TRBJ1-2; TRBD1 might be the D (5 bases). This CDR3 spans 14 amino acids. Trimming left V 1 base short and J 0 bases short, with 9 bases between. Germline lookup yields CDR1 SQVTM and CDR2 ANQGSEA. The chain's CDR3 is CSVEVSRANYGYTF. For the CDR3, the DNA is TGCAGCGTTGAAGTCTCCAGGGCTAACTATGGCTACACCTTC.